What follows is one T cell receptor (beta chain) and its context. Using immunoSEQ multiplex PCR, the repertoire was profiled, and TCRdb retains in-frame clones only, with some absent. The sample includes under 85,000 clones, 95% to 97% seen only once; the top ten take roughly 0.35%. The sample is drawn from a study of technical replicates of blood from a handful of donors. Germline V gene lookup returns CDR1 SGHDT and CDR2 YYEEEE. CDR3 length: 14 amino acids. The trim removed 2 bases at V and 3 bases at J, leaving 5 bases unmatched. The V and J genes are TRBV5-6 and TRBJ2-7; 7 nucleotides agree with TRBD2. The receptor was derived from a human donor in good health. Sequenced: T cells isolated from PBMCs. Here the CDR3 reads CASSFPGGHYEQYF. The CDR3, as DNA: TGTGCCAGCAGCTTTCCGGGAGGCCACTACGAGCAGTACTTC. The whole variable domain, filled in from reference TRBV5-6 and TRBJ2-7, reads DAGVTQSPTHLIKTRGQQVTLRCSPKSGHDTVSWYQQALGQGPQFIFQYYEEEERQRGNFPDRFSGHQFPNYSSELNVNALLLGDSALYLCASSFPGGHYEQYFGPGTRLTVT.